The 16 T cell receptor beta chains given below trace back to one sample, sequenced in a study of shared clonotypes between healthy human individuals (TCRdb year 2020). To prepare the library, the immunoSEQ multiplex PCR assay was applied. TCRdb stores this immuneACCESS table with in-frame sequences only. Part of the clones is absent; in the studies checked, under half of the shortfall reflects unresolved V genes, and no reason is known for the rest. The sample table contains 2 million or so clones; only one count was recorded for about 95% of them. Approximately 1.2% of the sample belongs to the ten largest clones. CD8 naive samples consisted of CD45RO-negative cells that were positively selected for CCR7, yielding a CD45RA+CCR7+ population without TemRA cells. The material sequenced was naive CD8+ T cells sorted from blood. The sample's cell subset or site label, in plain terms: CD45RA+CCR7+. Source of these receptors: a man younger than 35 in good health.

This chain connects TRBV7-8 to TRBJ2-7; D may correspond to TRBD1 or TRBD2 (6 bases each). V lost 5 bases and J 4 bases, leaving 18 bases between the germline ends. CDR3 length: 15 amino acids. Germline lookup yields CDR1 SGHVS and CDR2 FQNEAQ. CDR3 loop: CASSPRGEGGYEQYF. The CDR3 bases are TGTGCCAGCAGCCCTCGGGGCGAGGGGGGTTACGAGCAGTACTTC.

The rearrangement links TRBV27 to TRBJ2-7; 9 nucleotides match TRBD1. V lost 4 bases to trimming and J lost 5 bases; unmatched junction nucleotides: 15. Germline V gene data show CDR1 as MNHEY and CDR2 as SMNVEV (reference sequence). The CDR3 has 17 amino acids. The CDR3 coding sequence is TGTGCCAGCAGTTCATCCCCCCCGGGACAGGGATTCCACGAGCAGTACTTC. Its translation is CASSSSPPGQGFHEQYF.

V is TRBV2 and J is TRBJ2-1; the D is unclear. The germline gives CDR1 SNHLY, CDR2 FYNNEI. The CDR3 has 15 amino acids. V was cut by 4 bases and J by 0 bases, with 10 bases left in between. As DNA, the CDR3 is TGTGCCAGCAGTGGGTTCCGAGACTCCTACAATGAGCAGTTCTTC. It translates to CASSGFRDSYNEQFF. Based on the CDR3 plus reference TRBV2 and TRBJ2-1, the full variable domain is EPEVTQTPSHQVTQMGQEVILRCVPISNHLYFYWYRQILGQKVEFLVSFYNNEISEKSEIFDDQFSVERPDGSNFTLKIRSTKLEDSAMYFCASSGFRDSYNEQFFGPGTRLTVL.

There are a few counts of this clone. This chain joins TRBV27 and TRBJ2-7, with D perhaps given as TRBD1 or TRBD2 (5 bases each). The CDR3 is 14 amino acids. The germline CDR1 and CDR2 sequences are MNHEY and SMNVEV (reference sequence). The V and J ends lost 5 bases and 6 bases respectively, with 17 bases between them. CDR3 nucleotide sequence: TGTGCCAGCAGTCCCCATCCAGGGACGGGCGAGCAGTACTTC. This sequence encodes CASSPHPGTGEQYF.

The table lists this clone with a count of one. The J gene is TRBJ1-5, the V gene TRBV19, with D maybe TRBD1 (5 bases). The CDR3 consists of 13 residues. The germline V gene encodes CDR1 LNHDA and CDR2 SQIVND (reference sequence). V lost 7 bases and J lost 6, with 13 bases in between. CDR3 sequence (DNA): TGTGCCAGTATCGGGGCGGTGGGTCAGCCCCAGCATTTT. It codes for CASIGAVGQPQHF.

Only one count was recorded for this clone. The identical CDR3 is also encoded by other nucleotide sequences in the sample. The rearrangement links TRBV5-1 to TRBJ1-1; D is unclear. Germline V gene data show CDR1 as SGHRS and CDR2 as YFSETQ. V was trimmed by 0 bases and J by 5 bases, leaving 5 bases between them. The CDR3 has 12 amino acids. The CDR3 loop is CASSLGLTEAFF. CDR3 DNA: TGCGCCAGCAGCTTGGGTCTGACTGAAGCTTTCTTT.

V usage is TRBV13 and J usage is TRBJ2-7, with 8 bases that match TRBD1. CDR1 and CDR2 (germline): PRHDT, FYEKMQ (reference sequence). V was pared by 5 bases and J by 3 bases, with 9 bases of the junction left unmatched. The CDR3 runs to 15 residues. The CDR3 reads CASSDVRGPYYEQYF. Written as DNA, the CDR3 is TGTGCCAGCAGCGATGTCAGGGGGCCCTACTACGAGCAGTACTTC.

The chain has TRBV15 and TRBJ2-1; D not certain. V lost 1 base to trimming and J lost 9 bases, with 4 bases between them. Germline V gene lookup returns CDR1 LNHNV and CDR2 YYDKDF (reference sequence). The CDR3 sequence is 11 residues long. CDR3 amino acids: CATSRGPEQFF. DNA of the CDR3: TGTGCCACCAGCAGAGGTCCTGAGCAGTTCTTC.

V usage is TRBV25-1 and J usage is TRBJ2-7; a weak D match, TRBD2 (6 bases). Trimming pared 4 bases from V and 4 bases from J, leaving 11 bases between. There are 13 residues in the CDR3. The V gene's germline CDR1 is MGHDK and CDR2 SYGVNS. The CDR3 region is CASSGAAGYEQYF. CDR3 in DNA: TGTGCCAGCAGTGGGGCGGCGGGGTACGAGCAGTACTTC.

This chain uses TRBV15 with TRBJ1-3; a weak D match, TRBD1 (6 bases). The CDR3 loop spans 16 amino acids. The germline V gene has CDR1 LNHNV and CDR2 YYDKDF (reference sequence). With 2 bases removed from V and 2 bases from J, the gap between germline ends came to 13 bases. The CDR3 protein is CATSRSRGMAGNTIYF. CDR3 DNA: TGTGCCACCAGCAGATCCAGGGGCATGGCTGGAAACACCATATATTTT. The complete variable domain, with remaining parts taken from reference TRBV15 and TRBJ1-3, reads DAMVIQNPRYQVTQFGKPVTLSCSQTLNHNVMYWYQQKSSQAPKLLFHYYDKDFNNEADTPDNFQSRRPNTSFCFLDIRSPGLGDTAMYLCATSRSRGMAGNTIYFGEGSWLTVV.

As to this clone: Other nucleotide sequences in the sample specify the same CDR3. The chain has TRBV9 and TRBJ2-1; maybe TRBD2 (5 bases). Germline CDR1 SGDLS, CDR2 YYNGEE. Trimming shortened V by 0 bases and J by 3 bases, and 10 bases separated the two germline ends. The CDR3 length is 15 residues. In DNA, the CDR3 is TGTGCCAGCAGCGTAGCGGGATTGATCTACAATGAGCAGTTCTTC. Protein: CASSVAGLIYNEQFF.

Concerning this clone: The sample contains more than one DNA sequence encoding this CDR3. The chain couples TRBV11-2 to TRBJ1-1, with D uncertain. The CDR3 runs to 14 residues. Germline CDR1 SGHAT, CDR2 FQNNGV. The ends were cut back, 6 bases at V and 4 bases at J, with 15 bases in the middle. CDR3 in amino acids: CASSPNVRLTEAFF. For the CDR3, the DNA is TGTGCCAGCAGTCCAAATGTTCGCCTCACTGAAGCTTTCTTT.

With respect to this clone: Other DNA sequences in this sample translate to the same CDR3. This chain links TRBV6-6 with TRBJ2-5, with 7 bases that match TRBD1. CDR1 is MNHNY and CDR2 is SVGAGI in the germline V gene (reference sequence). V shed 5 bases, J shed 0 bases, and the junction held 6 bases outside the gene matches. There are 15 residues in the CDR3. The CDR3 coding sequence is TGTGCCAGCAGTCCCGGACAGGCGTACCAAGAGACCCAGTACTTC. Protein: CASSPGQAYQETQYF.

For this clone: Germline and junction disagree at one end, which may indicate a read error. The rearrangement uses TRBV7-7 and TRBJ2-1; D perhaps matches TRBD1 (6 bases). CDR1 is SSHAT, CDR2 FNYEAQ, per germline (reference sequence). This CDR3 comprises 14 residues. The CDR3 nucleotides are TGTGCTAGCAGCCCAGGACAGTTAAACAATGAGCAGTTCTTC. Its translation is CASSPGQLNNEQFF.

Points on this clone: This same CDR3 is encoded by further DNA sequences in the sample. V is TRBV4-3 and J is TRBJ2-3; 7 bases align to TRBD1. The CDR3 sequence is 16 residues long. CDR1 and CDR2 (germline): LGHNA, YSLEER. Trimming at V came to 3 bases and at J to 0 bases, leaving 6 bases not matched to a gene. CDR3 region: CASSQLTGVSTDTQYF. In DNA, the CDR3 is TGCGCCAGCAGCCAGCTTACAGGGGTTAGCACAGATACGCAGTATTTT.

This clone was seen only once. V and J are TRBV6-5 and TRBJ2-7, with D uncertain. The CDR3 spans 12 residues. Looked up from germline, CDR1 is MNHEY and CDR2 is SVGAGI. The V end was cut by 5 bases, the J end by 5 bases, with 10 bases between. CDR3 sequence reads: CASSNLYHEQYF. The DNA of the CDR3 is TGTGCCAGCAGTAACCTTTACCACGAGCAGTACTTC.